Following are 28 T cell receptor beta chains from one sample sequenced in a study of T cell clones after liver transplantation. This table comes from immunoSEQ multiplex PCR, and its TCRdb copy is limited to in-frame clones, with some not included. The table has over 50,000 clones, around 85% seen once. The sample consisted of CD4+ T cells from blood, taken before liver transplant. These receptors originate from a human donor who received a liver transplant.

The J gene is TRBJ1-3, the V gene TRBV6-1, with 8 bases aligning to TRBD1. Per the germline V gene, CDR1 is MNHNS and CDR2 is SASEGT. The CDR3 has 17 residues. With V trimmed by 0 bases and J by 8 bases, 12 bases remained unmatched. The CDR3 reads CASSEARVWQGAHTIYF. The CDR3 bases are TGTGCCAGCAGTGAAGCGCGAGTGTGGCAGGGGGCTCACACCATATATTTT.

The CDR3: CASSYRTPRETQYF. In DNA form, the CDR3 reads TGTGCCAGCAGTTACCGAACACCCCGTGAGACCCAGTACTTC. The chain is built from TRBV6-5 and TRBJ2-5; no definite D call. The CDR3 is 14 residues long. CDR1 is MNHEY and CDR2 is SVGAGI in the germline V gene. The V end lost 2 bases, the J end lost 5 bases, and 12 bases lay between the germline ends.

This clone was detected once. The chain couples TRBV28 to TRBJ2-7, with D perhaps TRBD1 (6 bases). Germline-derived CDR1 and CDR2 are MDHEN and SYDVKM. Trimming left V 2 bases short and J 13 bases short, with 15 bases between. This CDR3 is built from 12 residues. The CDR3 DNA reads TGTGCCAGCAGTTTAGAATTGGGGACATCCTACTTC. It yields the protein CASSLELGTSYF. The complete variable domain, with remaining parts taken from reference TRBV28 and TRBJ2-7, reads DVKVTQSSRYLVKRTGEKVFLECVQDMDHENMFWYRQDPGLGLRLIYFSYDVKMKEKGDIPEGYSVSREKKERFSLILESASTNQTSMYLCASSLELGTSYFGPGTRLTVT.

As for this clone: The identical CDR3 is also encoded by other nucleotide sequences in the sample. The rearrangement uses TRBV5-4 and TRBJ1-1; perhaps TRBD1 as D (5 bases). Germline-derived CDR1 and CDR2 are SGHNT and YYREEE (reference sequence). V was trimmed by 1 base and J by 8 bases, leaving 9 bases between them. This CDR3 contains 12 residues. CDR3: CASSLLGGEAFF. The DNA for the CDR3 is TGTGCCAGCAGCTTGTTGGGGGGGGAAGCTTTCTTT. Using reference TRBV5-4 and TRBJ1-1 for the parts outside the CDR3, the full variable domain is ETGVTQSPTHLIKTRGQQVTLRCSSQSGHNTVSWYQQALGQGPQFIFQYYREEENGRGNFPPRFSGLQFPNYSSELNVNALELDDSALYLCASSLLGGEAFFGQGTRLTVV.

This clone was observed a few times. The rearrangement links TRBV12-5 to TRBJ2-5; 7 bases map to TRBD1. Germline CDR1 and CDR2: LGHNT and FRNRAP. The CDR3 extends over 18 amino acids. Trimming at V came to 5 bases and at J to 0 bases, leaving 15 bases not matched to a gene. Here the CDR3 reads CASGLTVPGQSYQETQYF. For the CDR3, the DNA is TGTGCTAGTGGTCTCACCGTCCCGGGACAGTCGTACCAAGAGACCCAGTACTTC.

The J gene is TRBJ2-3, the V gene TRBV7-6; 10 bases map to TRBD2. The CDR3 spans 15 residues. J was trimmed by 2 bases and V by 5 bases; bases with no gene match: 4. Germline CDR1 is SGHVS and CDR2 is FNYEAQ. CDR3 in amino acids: CASSLTSGATDTQYF. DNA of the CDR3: TGTGCCAGCAGCCTCACTAGCGGGGCCACAGATACGCAGTATTTT.

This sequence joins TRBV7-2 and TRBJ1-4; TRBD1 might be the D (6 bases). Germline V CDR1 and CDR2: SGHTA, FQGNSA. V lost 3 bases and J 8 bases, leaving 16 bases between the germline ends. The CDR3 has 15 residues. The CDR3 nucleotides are TGTGCCAGCAGCTTTGGAGGGGGAAGAAGCGAAAAACTGTTTTTT. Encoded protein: CASSFGGGRSEKLFF. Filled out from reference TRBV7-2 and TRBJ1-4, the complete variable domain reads GAGVSQSPSNKVTEKGKDVELRCDPISGHTALYWYRQSLGQGLEFLIYFQGNSAPDKSGLPSDRFSAERTGGSVSTLTIQRTQQEDSAVYLCASSFGGGRSEKLFFGSGTQLSVL.

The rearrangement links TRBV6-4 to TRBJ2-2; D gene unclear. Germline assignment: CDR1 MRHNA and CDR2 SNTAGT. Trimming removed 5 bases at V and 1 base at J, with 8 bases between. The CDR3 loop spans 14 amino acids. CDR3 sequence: CASSPGWNTGELFF. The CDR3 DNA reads TGTGCCAGCAGTCCAGGCTGGAACACCGGGGAGCTGTTTTTT.

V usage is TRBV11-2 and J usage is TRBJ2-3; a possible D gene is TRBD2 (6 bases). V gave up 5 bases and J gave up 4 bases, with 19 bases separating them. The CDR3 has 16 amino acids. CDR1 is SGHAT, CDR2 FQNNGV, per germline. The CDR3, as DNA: TGTGCCAGCAGCCAGTCAGCTGGGGGGTTGGCAGATACGCAGTATTTT. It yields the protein CASSQSAGGLADTQYF.

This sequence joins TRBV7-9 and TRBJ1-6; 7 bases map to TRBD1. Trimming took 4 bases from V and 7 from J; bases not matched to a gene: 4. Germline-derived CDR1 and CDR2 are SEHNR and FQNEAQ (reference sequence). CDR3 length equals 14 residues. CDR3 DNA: TGTGCCAGCAGCTCCCAACAGGGGAATTCACCCCTCCACTTT. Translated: CASSSQQGNSPLHF. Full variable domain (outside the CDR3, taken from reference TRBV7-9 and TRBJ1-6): DTGVSQNPRHKITKRGQNVTFRCDPISEHNRLYWYRQTLGQGPEFLTYFQNEAQLEKSRLLSDRFSAERPKGSFSTLEIQRTEQGDSAMYLCASSSQQGNSPLHFGNGTRLTVT.

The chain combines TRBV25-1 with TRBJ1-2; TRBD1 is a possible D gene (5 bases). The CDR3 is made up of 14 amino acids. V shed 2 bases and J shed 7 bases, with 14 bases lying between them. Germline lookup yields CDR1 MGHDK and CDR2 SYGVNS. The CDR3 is CASSERWGYLGYTF. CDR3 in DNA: TGTGCCAGCAGTGAACGGTGGGGCTACCTTGGCTACACCTTC.

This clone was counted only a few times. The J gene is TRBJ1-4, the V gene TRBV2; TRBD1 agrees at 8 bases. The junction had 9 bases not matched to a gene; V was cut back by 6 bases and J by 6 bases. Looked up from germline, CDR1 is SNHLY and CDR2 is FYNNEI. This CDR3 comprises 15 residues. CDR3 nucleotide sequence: TGTGCCAGCAGCGCCACAGGGGGAGCTCATGAAAAACTGTTTTTT. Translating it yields CASSATGGAHEKLFF.

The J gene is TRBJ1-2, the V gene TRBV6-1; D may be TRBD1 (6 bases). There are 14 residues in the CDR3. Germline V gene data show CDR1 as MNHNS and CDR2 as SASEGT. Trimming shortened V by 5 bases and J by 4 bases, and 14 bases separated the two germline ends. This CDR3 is CASSTSQGPYGYTF. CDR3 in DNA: TGTGCCAGCAGTACATCACAGGGACCCTATGGCTACACCTTC.

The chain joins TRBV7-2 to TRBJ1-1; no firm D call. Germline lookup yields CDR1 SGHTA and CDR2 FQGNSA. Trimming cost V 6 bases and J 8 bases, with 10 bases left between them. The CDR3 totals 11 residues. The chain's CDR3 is CASRMAEEAFF. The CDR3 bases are TGTGCCAGCAGGATGGCGGAAGAAGCTTTCTTT.

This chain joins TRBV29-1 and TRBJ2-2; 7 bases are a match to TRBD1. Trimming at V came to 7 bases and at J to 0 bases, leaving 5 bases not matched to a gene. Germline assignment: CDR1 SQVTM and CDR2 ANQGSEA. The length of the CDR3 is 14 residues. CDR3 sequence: CSGQTGTNTGELFF. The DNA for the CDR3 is TGCAGCGGACAGACAGGGACGAACACCGGGGAGCTGTTTTTT.

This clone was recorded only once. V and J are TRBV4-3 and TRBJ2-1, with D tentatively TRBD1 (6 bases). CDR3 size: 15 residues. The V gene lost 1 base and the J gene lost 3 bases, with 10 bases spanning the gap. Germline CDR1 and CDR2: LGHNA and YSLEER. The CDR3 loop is CASSQAQGYYNEQFF. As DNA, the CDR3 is TGCGCCAGCAGCCAAGCTCAGGGGTACTACAATGAGCAGTTCTTC.

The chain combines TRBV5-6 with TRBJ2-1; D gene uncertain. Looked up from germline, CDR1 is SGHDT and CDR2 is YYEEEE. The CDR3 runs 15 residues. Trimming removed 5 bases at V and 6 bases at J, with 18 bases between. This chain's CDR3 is CASSLPGPAPNEQFF. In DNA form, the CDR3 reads TGTGCCAGCAGTTTGCCGGGCCCAGCCCCCAATGAGCAGTTCTTC.

CDR3 nucleotides: TGTGCCAGCAGGCGCGGGAGGGCCTCAGAGACCCAGTACTTC. This encodes CASRRGRASETQYF. The gene calls are TRBV7-2 and TRBJ2-5, with 9 bases fitting TRBD2. Germline V gene sequence: CDR1 SGHTA, CDR2 FQGNSA. The trim removed 6 bases at V and 4 bases at J, leaving 6 bases unmatched. The CDR3 has 14 residues.

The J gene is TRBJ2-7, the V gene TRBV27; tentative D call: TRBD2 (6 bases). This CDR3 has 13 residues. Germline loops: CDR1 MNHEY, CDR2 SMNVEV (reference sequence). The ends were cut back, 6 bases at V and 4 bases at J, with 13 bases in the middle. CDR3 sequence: CASRGRTGYEQYF. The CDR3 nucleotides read TGTGCCAGCAGAGGGAGGACTGGTTACGAGCAGTACTTC.

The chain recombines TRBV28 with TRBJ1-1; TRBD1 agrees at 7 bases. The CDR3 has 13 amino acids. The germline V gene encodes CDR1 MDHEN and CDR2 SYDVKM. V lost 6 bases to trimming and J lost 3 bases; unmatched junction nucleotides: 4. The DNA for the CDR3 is TGTGCCAGCAGCCGCCAGGGGGACACTGAAGCTTTCTTT. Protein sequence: CASSRQGDTEAFF.

The CDR3 bases are TGTGCCAGCAGCCTGGACGCCCTGAAAGAAAACATTCAGTACTTC. Translating it yields CASSLDALKENIQYF. V and J are TRBV5-4 and TRBJ2-4, with unresolved D. V was pared by 4 bases and J by 5 bases, with 16 bases between. The CDR3 has 15 amino acids. The germline CDR1 and CDR2 sequences are SGHNT and YYREEE (reference sequence).

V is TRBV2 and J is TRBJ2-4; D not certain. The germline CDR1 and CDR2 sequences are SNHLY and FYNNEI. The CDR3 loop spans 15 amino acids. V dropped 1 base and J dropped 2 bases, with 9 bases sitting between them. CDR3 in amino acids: CASSEERVSKNIQYF. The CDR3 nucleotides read TGTGCCAGCAGTGAAGAGCGTGTTTCCAAAAACATTCAGTACTTC.

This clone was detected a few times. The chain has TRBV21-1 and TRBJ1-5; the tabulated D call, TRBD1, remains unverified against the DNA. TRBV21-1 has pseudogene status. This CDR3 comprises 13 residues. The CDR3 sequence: CASGTGYNQPQHF. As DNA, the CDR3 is TGTGCCAGCGGGACAGGATACAATCAGCCCCAGCATTTT.

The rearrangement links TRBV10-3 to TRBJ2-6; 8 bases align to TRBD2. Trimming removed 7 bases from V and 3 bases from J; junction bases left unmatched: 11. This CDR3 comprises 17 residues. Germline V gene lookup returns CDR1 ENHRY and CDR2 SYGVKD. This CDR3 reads CAIKGGGGPLGANVLTF. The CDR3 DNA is TGTGCCATCAAAGGAGGCGGGGGGCCGCTTGGGGCCAACGTCCTGACTTTC.

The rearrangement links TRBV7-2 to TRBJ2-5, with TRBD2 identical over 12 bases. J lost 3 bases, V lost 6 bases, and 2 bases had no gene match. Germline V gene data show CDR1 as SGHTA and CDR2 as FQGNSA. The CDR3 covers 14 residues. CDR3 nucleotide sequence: TGTGCCAGCAGGCGGACTAGCGGGAAAGAGACCCAGTACTTC. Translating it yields CASRRTSGKETQYF.

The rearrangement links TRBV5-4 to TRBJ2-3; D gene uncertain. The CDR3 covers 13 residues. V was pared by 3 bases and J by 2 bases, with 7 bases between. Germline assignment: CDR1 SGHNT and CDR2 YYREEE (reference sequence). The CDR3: CASSSQNTDTQYF. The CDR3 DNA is TGTGCCAGCAGCTCCCAAAACACAGATACGCAGTATTTT.

CDR3 coding DNA: TGTGCCAAACAAACAGCGAGGAGGTTTTACGAGCAGTACTTC. Protein product: CAKQTARRFYEQYF. The J gene is TRBJ2-7, the V gene TRBV9, with a possible D match to TRBD2 (5 bases). The ends were cut back, 9 bases at V and 4 bases at J, with 20 bases in the middle. Germline CDR1 SGDLS, CDR2 YYNGEE. The CDR3 contains 14 residues.

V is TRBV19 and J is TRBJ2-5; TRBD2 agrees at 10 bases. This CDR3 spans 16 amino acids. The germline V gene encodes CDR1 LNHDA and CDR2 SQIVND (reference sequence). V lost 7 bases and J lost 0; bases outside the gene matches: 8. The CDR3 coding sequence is TGTGCCAGTAATCGGGGCCTAGCGGGAGACCAAGAGACCCAGTACTTC. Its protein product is CASNRGLAGDQETQYF.